This TCR beta chain was profiled in a study of blood T cell repertoires in COVID-19. V was clipped by 6 bases and J by 0 bases; unmatched bases: 8. This CDR3 spans 15 amino acids. Germline V gene data show CDR1 as MNHEY and CDR2 as SVGAGI. Clones were read by immunoSEQ multiplex PCR, and TCRdb kept only the in-frame ones, dropping some. The table has roughly 100,000 clones, more than 60% seen once. This TCR was recovered from a man between 65 and 85 years old with active or convalescent COVID-19. J is TRBJ2-7 and V is TRBV6-5; 7 bases agree with TRBD1. The sequencing sample was made of peripheral blood. CDR3 residues: CASSDGTALSYEQYF. As DNA, the CDR3 is TGTGCCAGCAGCGACGGGACAGCCCTCTCCTACGAGCAGTACTTC.